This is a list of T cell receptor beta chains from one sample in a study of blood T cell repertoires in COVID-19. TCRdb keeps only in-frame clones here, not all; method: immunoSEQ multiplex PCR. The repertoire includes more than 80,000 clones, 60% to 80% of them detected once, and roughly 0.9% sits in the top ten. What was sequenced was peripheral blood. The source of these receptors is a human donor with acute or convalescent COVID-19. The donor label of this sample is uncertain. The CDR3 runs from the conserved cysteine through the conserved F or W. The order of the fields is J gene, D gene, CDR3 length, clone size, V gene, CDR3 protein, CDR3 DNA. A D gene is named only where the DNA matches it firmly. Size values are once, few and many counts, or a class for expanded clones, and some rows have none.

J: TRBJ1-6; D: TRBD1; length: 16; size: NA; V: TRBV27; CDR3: CASTRTGLKVNSPLHF; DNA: TGTGCCAGCACACGGACAGGGCTGAAGGTGAATTCACCCCTCCACTTT
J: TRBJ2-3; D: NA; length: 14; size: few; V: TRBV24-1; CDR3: CATSDSSSTDTQYF; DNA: TGTGCCACCAGTGACAGTTCTAGCACAGATACGCAGTATTTT
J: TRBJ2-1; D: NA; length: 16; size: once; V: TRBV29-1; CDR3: CSVDIRGPTSYNEQFF; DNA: TGCAGCGTTGACATCAGGGGCCCCACCTCCTACAATGAGCAGTTCTTC
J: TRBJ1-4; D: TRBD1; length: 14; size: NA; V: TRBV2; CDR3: CASRQGALNEKLFF; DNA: TGTGCCAGCAGACAGGGGGCTCTTAATGAAAAACTGTTTTTT
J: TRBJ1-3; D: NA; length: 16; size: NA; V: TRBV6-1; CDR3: CASSDVKRASGNTIYF; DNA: TGTGCCAGCAGTGATGTAAAAAGAGCCTCTGGAAACACCATATATTTT
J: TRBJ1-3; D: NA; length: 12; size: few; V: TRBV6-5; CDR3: CATSRVGNTIYF; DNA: TGTGCCACCTCCCGTGTAGGAAACACCATATATTTT
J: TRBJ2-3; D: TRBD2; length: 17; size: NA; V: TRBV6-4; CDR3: CASSAGTSGGNTDTQYF; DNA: TGTGCCAGCAGTGCGGGGACTAGCGGGGGGAACACAGATACGCAGTATTTT
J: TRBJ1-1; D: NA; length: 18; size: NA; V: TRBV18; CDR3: CASSLRAKGGEMNTEAFF; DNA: TGTGCCAGCTCACTCCGGGCCAAGGGAGGGGAAATGAACACTGAAGCTTTCTTT
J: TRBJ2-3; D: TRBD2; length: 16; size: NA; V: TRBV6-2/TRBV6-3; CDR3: CASSFRPGGASDTQYF; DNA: TGTGCCAGCAGCTTCCGCCCCGGGGGGGCCTCAGATACGCAGTATTTT
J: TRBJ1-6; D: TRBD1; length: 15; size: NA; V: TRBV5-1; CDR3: CASSPDRALNSPLHF; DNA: TGCGCCAGCAGCCCTGACAGGGCCCTTAATTCACCCCTCCACTTT
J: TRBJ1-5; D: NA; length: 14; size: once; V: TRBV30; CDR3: CAWSVVGAGQPQHF; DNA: TGTGCCTGGAGTGTAGTGGGGGCCGGTCAGCCCCAGCATTTT
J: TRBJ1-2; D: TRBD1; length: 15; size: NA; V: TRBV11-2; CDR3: CASSLAGGLYYGYTF; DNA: TGTGCCAGCAGCTTAGCAGGGGGCTTATACTATGGCTACACCTTC
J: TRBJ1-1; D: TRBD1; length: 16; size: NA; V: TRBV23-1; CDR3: CASISCYRGLRTEAFF; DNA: TGCGCCAGCATATCCTGTTACAGGGGGCTACGCACTGAAGCTTTCTTT
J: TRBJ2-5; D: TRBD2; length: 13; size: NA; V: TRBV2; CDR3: CASSEERGETQYF; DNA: TGTGCCAGCAGTGAGGAGCGGGGAGAGACCCAGTACTTC
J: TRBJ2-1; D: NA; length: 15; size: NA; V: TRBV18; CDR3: CASSPWGGRGDEQFF; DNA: TGTGCCAGCTCACCGTGGGGGGGCCGCGGGGATGAGCAGTTCTTC
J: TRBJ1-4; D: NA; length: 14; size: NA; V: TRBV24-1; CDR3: CATSDPRDTEKLFF; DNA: TGTGCCACCAGTGATCCCCGGGACACTGAAAAACTGTTTTTT
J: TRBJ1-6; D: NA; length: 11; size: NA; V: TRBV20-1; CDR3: CSGGYNSPLHF; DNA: TGCAGCGGCGGTTATAATTCACCCCTCCACTTT
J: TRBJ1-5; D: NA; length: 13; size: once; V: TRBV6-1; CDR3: CASSEAPGGPQHF; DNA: TGTGCCAGCAGTGAAGCGCCGGGGGGACCCCAGCATTTT
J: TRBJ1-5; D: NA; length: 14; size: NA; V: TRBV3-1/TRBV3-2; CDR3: CASSPSAASQPQHF; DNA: TGTGCCAGCAGCCCCTCGGCAGCTAGTCAGCCCCAGCATTTT
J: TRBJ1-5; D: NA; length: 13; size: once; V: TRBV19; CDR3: CATGDRGNQPQHF; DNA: TGTGCCACCGGTGACCGGGGCAATCAGCCCCAGCATTTT
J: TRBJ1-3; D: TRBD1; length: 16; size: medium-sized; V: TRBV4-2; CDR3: CASSQQQGVAGNTIYF; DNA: TGTGCCAGCAGCCAACAACAGGGGGTCGCTGGAAACACCATATATTTT
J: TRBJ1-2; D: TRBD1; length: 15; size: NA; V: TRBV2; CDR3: CASSEGTVTNYGYTF; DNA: TGTGCCAGCAGTGAGGGGACAGTTACTAACTATGGCTACACCTTC
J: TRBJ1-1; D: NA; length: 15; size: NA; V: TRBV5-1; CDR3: CASSLSRQVNTEAFF; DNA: TGCGCCAGCAGCTTGTCACGACAGGTGAACACTGAAGCTTTCTTT
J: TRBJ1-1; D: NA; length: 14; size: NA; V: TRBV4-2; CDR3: CASSQGEGGTEAFF; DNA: TGTGCCAGCAGCCAAGGGGAAGGGGGCACTGAAGCTTTCTTT
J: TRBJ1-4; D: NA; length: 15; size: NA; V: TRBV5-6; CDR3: CASSLFTGRTEKLFF; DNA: TGTGCCAGCAGCTTGTTCACAGGGCGGACTGAAAAACTGTTTTTT
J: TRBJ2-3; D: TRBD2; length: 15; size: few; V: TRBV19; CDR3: CASSGGGAGTDTQYF; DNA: TGTGCCAGTAGCGGCGGGGGGGCTGGGACAGATACGCAGTATTTT
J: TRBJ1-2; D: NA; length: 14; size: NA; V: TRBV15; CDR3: CATSPVQGLGGYTF; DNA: TGTGCCACCAGCCCGGTTCAGGGGCTTGGAGGCTACACCTTC
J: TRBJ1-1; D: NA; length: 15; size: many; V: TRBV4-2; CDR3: CASSQEVGAGTEAFF; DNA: TGTGCCAGCAGCCAAGAGGTGGGGGCGGGCACTGAAGCTTTCTTT
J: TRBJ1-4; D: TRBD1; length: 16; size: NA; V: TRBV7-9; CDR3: CASSHPLGTGNEKLFF; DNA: TGTGCCAGCAGCCACCCCTTGGGGACAGGGAATGAAAAACTGTTTTTT
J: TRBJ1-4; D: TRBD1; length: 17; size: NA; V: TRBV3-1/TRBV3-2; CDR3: CASSQRSAGQGAEKLFF; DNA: TGTGCCAGCAGCCAACGAAGCGCGGGACAGGGGGCCGAAAAACTGTTTTTT
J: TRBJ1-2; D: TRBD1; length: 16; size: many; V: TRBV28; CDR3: CASSSGQGAGNYGYTF; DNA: TGTGCCAGCAGCTCCGGACAGGGGGCGGGCAACTATGGCTACACCTTC
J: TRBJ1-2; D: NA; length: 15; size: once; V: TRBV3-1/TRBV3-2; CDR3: CASSQGGGGYYGYTF; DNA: TGTGCCAGCAGCCAAGGAGGTGGCGGATATTATGGCTACACCTTC
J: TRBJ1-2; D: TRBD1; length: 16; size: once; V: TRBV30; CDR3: CAWSGHGQGAYYGYTF; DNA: TGTGCCTGGAGTGGCCATGGACAGGGCGCCTACTATGGCTACACCTTC
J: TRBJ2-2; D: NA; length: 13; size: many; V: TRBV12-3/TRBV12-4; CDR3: CASRQRDTGELFF; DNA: TGTGCCAGCAGACAACGGGACACCGGGGAGCTGTTTTTT
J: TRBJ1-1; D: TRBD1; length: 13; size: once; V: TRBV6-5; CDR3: CASRDRINTEAFF; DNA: TGTGCCAGCAGGGACAGGATCAACACTGAAGCTTTCTTT
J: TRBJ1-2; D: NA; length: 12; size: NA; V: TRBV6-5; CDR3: CASRRDIYGYTF; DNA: TGTGCCAGCAGGAGGGACATCTATGGCTACACCTTC
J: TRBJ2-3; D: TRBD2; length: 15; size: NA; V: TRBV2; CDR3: CASSSGTSGRDTQYF; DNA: TGTGCCAGCAGCTCCGGGACTAGCGGGCGGGATACGCAGTATTTT
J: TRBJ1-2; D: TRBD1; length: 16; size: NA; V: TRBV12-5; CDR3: CASGFHRGTGGYGYTF; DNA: TGTGCTAGTGGTTTCCACCGGGGAACAGGGGGCTATGGCTACACCTTC
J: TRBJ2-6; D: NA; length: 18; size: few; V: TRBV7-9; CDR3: CASSLGVALVAGANVLTF; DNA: TGTGCCAGCAGCTTAGGGGTAGCTCTAGTTGCTGGGGCCAACGTCCTGACTTTC
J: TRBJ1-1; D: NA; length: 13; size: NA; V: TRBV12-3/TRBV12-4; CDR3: CASIPWERSEAFF; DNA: TGTGCCAGCATTCCCTGGGAGCGGAGTGAAGCTTTCTTT
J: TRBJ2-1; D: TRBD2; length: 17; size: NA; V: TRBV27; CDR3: CASSSKQRGVSYNEQFF; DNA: TGTGCCAGCAGTTCCAAGCAGCGGGGGGTCTCCTACAATGAGCAGTTCTTC
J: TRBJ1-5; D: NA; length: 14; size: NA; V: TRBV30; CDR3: CAWSQGTGGQPQHF; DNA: TGTGCCTGGAGTCAAGGGACCGGGGGTCAGCCCCAGCATTTT
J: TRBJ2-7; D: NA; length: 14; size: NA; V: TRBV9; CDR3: CASSVPGVAYEQYF; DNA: TGTGCCAGCAGCGTGCCCGGGGTAGCCTACGAGCAGTACTTC
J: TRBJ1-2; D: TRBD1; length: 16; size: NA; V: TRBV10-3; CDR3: CAIGGRDRGPNYGYTF; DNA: TGTGCCATCGGGGGCCGGGACAGGGGACCGAACTATGGCTACACCTTC
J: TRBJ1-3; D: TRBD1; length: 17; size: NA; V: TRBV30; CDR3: CAWSGLRDSYSGNTIYF; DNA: TGTGCCTGGAGTGGCCTAAGGGACAGCTACTCTGGAAACACCATATATTTT
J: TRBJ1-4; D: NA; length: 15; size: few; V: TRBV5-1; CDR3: CASSPGSPGVEKLFF; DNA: TGCGCCAGCAGTCCCGGGTCCCCCGGGGTCGAAAAACTGTTTTTT
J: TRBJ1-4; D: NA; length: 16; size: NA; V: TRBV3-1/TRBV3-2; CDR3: CASSRGFGPSNEKLFF; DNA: TGTGCCAGCAGCCGCGGATTCGGCCCTTCTAATGAAAAACTGTTTTTT